Following are 14 T cell receptor beta chains from one sample sequenced in a study of T cell responses to AZD1222 COVID-19 vaccine (dated by TCRdb to the early 2020s). Libraries were built with the immunoSEQ multiplex PCR assay. Sourced from immuneACCESS, this table was stored by TCRdb with only in-frame sequences that have V and J called. A share of the clones is absent; for the studies checked, an unresolved V gene accounts for under half, and the remainder has no known explanation. For this sample there are around 160,000 clones; about 92% appear just once. The ten largest clones take up around 0.99% of the sample. The time point label on this specimen signifies: about 28 days (+/-7) after the second vaccine dose. This specimen consisted of peripheral blood, obtained 28 days after the second AZD1222 dose. Receptor source: an adult who received the AZD1222 COVID-19 vaccine.

V gene TRBV6-5 combines with J gene TRBJ2-7; D is ambiguous. Per germline, CDR1 MNHEY and CDR2 SVGAGI. CDR3 length equals 13 residues. V was pared by 2 bases and J by 4 bases, with 9 bases between. The CDR3 reads CASSYGEAYEQYF. CDR3 DNA sequence: TGTGCCAGCAGTTACGGTGAGGCGTACGAGCAGTACTTC.

The CDR3 coding sequence is TGTGCCAGCAGCGCTACCGGACGGTTCACTGAAGCTTTCTTT. It codes for CASSATGRFTEAFF. The chain carries TRBV9 and TRBJ1-1; D unclear. CDR1 is SGDLS, CDR2 YYNGEE, per germline. This CDR3 is 14 amino acids long. V lost 3 bases and J lost 4, with 13 bases in between.

The chain is built from TRBV10-3 and TRBJ1-4; a possible D gene is TRBD1 (5 bases). With 4 bases removed from V and 8 bases from J, the gap between germline ends came to 14 bases. This CDR3 contains 14 residues. The germline gives CDR1 ENHRY, CDR2 SYGVKD. CDR3 DNA sequence: TGTGCCATCAGTGCTTCAAGGGGTGGGGAAAAACTGTTTTTT. Its translation: CAISASRGGEKLFF.

The chain has TRBV19 and TRBJ1-1; no reliable D call. The CDR3 extends over 12 amino acids. Germline V gene sequence: CDR1 LNHDA, CDR2 SQIVND (reference sequence). Trimming cost V 5 bases and J 1 base, with 5 bases left between them. The CDR3 spells CASSAQNTEAFF. CDR3 sequence (DNA): TGTGCCAGTAGTGCACAGAACACTGAAGCTTTCTTT.

CDR3 sequence reads: CAEGERFNSPLHF. The CDR3 region has the DNA TGTGCCGAGGGAGAGAGGTTTAATTCACCCCTCCACTTT. The rearrangement uses TRBV2 and TRBJ1-6; D is ambiguous. With 11 bases removed from V and 6 bases from J, the gap between germline ends came to 14 bases. CDR1 and CDR2 (germline): SNHLY, FYNNEI. This CDR3 contains 13 residues.

The J gene is TRBJ2-7, the V gene TRBV6-4; 7 nucleotides agree with TRBD1. The CDR3 is made up of 14 amino acids. Unmatched junction bases numbered 8, after V lost 8 bases and J lost 1 base. The V gene's germline CDR1 is MRHNA and CDR2 SNTAGT. DNA of the CDR3: TGTGCCAGCGGACTCTGGGACAGATCCTACGAGCAGTACTTC. Its protein is CASGLWDRSYEQYF.

V is TRBV2 and J is TRBJ1-3; D remains unclear. The germline V gene encodes CDR1 SNHLY and CDR2 FYNNEI. CDR3 size: 15 residues. V lost 3 bases to trimming and J lost 0 bases, with 9 bases between them. CDR3: CASSDQLASGNTIYF. The CDR3 DNA sequence: TGTGCCAGCAGTGACCAGCTTGCCTCTGGAAACACCATATATTTT.

The rearrangement links TRBV6-5 to TRBJ1-6, with D perhaps TRBD1 (5 bases). V shed 7 bases and J shed 0 bases, with 10 bases lying between them. The CDR3 runs 15 residues. Germline CDR1 and CDR2: MNHEY and SVGAGI. The CDR3 region is CASMTESSYNSPLHF. In DNA form, the CDR3 reads TGTGCCAGCATGACAGAGAGCTCCTATAATTCACCCCTCCACTTT.

The gene calls are TRBV6-6 and TRBJ2-5, with unresolved D. V was shortened by 4 bases and J by 5 bases, with 14 bases between the two germline ends. Per the germline V gene, CDR1 is MNHNY and CDR2 is SVGAGI (reference sequence). This CDR3 comprises 14 residues. CDR3: CASSSALELETQYF. As DNA, the CDR3 is TGTGCCAGCAGTTCCGCCCTAGAGTTGGAGACCCAGTACTTC.

This chain uses TRBV29-1 with TRBJ1-1; D gene uncertain. CDR1 SQVTM and CDR2 ANQGSEA come from the germline V gene. The CDR3 totals 15 residues. The germline V and J ends were trimmed by 4 bases and 0 bases, with 15 bases remaining between them. Written as DNA, the CDR3 is TGCAGCGTTGTCCGGGCGGCAGGCCTGAACACTGAAGCTTTCTTT. Protein product: CSVVRAAGLNTEAFF.

The CDR3 sequence: CASSRQANNSPLHF. The CDR3 nucleotides read TGCGCCAGCAGCCGACAGGCGAATAATTCACCCCTCCACTTT. J is TRBJ1-6 and V is TRBV5-1; D possibly corresponds to TRBD1 (6 bases). Germline V lookup: CDR1 SGHRS, CDR2 YFSETQ. The CDR3 consists of 14 residues. V lost 4 bases, J lost 5 bases, and 10 bases lay in between.

V gene TRBV9 combines with J gene TRBJ2-5, with 9 bases aligning to TRBD2. This CDR3 comprises 16 residues. V shed 3 bases, J shed 1 base, and the junction held 7 bases outside the gene matches. Per the germline V gene, CDR1 is SGDLS and CDR2 is YYNGEE. Here the CDR3 reads CASSEGASGVQETQYF. The DNA of the CDR3 is TGTGCCAGCAGCGAGGGGGCTAGCGGGGTCCAAGAGACCCAGTACTTC. The whole variable domain, remainder taken from reference TRBV9 and TRBJ2-5, is DSGVTQTPKHLITATGQRVTLRCSPRSGDLSVYWYQQSLDQGLQFLIQYYNGEERAKGNILERFSAQQFPDLHSELNLSSLELGDSALYFCASSEGASGVQETQYFGPGTRLLVL.

This clone has only one observation. The chain links TRBV11-3 to TRBJ1-3, with 9 bases aligning to TRBD1. The CDR3 covers 15 residues. The germline CDR1 and CDR2 sequences are SGHNT and YENEEA. Trimming cost V 4 bases and J 2 bases; bases outside gene matches: 3. CDR3 DNA: TGTGCCAGCAGCTCCGGGACAGGGCCTGGAAACACCATATATTTT. It encodes CASSSGTGPGNTIYF.

J is TRBJ2-3 and V is TRBV10-3, with D possibly matching TRBD2 (6 bases). The V gene lost 5 bases and the J gene lost 9 bases, with 21 bases spanning the gap. Germline V gene data show CDR1 as ENHRY and CDR2 as SYGVKD. The CDR3 length is 15 residues. CDR3 loop: CAISSSRDLGGTQYF. CDR3 in DNA: TGTGCCATCAGTTCGAGTCGTGACTTAGGAGGGACGCAGTATTTT.